This T cell receptor (beta chain) was captured in a study of OX40 agonist ivuxolimab in advanced cancers. Study details: The study reported partial responses in three patients: one hepatocellular carcinoma, two cutaneous melanoma.

Using immunoSEQ multiplex PCR, the repertoire was profiled, and TCRdb retains in-frame clones only, with some absent. The sample includes about 49,000 clones, roughly 85% seen only once; the top ten take roughly 20%. The length of the CDR3 is 13 residues. Trimming took off 4 bases at V and 4 bases at J, with 8 bases between the two ends. Germline V CDR1 and CDR2: MGHRA, YSYEKL. The specimen comprised CD4+ or CD8+ T cells sorted from blood, sampled in a trial of the OX40 agonist ivuxolimab. The receptor was isolated from an adult with an advanced solid tumor such as melanoma, head and neck, liver or kidney cancer. The J gene is TRBJ2-1, the V gene TRBV4-1, with a weak D call TRBD2 (6 bases). The CDR3 DNA is TGCGCCAGCAGCCTCGGGGGATACAATGAGCAGTTCTTC. This gives the protein CASSLGGYNEQFF.